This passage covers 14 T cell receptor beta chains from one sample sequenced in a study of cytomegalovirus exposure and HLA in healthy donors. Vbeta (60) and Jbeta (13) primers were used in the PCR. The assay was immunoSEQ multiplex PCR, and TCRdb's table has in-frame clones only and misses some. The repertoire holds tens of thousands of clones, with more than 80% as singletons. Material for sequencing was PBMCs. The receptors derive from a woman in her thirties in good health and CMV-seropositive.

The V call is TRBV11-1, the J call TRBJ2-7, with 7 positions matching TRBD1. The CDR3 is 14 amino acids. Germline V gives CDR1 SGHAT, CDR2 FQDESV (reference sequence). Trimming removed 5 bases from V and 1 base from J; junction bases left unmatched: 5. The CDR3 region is CASSLRQGSYEQYF. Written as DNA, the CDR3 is TGTGCCAGCAGCCTCCGACAGGGATCCTACGAGCAGTACTTC.

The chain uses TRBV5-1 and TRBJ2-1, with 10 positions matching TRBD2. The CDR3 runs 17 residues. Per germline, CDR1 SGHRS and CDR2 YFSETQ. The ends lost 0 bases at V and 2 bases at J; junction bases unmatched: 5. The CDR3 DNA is TGCGCCAGCAGCTTGGCCCTGGGACTAGCGACCTACAATGAGCAGTTCTTC. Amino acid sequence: CASSLALGLATYNEQFF.

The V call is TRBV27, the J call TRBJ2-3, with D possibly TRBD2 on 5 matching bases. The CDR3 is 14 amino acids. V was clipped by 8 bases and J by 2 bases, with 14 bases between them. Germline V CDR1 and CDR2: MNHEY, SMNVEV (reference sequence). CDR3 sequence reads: CASGWTGDTDTQYF. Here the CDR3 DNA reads TGTGCCAGCGGATGGACTGGAGACACAGATACGCAGTATTTT.

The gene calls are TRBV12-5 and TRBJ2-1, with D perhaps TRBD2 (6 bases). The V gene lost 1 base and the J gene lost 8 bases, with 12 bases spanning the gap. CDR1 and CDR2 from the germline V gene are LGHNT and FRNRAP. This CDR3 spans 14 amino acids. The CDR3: CASGLGLDIDEQFF. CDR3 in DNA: TGTGCTAGTGGTTTGGGACTAGATATCGATGAGCAGTTCTTC. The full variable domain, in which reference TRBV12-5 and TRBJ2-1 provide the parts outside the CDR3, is DARVTQTPRHKVTEMGQEVTMRCQPILGHNTVFWYRQTMMQGLELLAYFRNRAPLDDSGMPKDRFSAEMPDATLATLKIQPSEPRDSAVYFCASGLGLDIDEQFFGPGTRLTVL.

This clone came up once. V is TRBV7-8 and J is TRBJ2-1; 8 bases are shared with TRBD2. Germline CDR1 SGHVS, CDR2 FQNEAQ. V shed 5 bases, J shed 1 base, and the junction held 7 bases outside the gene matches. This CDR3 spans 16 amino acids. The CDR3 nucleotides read TGTGCCAGCAGCCTCAGCGGGAGAGGATCCTACAATGAGCAGTTCTTC. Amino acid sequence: CASSLSGRGSYNEQFF.

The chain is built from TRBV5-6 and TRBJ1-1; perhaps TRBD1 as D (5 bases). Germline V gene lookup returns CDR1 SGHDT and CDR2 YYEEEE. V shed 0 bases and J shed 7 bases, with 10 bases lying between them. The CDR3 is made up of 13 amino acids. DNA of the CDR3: TGTGCCAGCAGCTTGGGGGGCCGGCTTGAAGCTTTCTTT. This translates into CASSLGGRLEAFF.

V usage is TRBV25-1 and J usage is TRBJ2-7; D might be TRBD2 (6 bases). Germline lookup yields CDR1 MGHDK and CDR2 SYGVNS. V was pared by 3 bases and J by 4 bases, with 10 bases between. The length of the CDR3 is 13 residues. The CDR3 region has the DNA TGTGCCAGCAGTGATGGAGGGATTTACGAGCAGTACTTC. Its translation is CASSDGGIYEQYF.

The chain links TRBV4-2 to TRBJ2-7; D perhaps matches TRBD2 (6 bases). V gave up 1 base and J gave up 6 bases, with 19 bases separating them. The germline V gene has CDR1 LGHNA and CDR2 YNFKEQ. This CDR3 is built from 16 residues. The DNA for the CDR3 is TGTGCCAGCAGCCAAGTTGGAGGGACTGACCACTCCGAGCAGTACTTC. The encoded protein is CASSQVGGTDHSEQYF.

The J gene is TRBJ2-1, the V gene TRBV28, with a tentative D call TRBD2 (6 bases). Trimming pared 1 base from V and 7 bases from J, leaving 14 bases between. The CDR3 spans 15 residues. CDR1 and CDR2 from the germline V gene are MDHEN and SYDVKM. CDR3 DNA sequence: TGTGCCAGCAGTTTATCCCCTCCGGAGGGTAATGAGCAGTTCTTC. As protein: CASSLSPPEGNEQFF.

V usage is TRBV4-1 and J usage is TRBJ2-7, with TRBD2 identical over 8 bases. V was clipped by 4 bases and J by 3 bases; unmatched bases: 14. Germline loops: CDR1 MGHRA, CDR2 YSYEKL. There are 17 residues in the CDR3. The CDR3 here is CASSPHLQGLGSYEQYF. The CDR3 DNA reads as TGCGCCAGCAGCCCGCACCTCCAGGGACTAGGGAGCTACGAGCAGTACTTC.

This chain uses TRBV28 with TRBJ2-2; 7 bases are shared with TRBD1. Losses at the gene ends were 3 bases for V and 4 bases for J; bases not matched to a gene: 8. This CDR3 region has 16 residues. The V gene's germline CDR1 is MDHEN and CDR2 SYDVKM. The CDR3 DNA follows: TGTGCCAGCAGTTTGAGGACAGGTCTGGTCACCGGGGAGCTGTTTTTT. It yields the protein CASSLRTGLVTGELFF. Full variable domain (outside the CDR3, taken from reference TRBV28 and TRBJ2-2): DVKVTQSSRYLVKRTGEKVFLECVQDMDHENMFWYRQDPGLGLRLIYFSYDVKMKEKGDIPEGYSVSREKKERFSLILESASTNQTSMYLCASSLRTGLVTGELFFGEGSRLTVL.

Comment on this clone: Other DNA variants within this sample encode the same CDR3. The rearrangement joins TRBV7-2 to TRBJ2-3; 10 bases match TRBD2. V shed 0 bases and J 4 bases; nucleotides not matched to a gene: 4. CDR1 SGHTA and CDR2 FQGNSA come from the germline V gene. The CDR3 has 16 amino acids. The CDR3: CASSLALAGVADTQYF. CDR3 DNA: TGTGCCAGCAGCTTAGCCCTAGCGGGAGTTGCAGATACGCAGTATTTT.

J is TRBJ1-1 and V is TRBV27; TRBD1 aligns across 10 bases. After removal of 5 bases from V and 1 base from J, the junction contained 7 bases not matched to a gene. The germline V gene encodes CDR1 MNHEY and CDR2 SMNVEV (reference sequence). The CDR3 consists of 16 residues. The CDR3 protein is CASSRPGQGPNTEAFF. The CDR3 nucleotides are TGTGCCAGCAGTCGCCCGGGACAGGGGCCGAACACTGAAGCTTTCTTT.

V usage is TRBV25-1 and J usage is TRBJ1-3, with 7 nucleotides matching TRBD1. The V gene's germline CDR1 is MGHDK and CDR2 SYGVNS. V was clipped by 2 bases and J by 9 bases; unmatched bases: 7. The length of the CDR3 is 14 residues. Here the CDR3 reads CASSEKQGVSTIYF. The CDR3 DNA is TGTGCCAGCAGTGAAAAGCAGGGGGTTAGCACCATATATTTT.